This entry is about one T cell receptor beta chain. As yet, its antigen is unknown. It may be a read error: a sequence one base away is much more abundant. The record originates from a study of blood T cells in healthy people across ages. General study results and limits: Lack of knowledge of donor CMV status possibly confounded expanded clonotype changes.

PCR was performed a second time for about 7 to 11 cycles using a sample-barcoded 5' primer and a J-beta primer mix. Each cDNA molecule was tagged by a template-switch adaptor with 12 random nucleotides. TCRdb independently ran MiXCR on the 5' RACE reads; one entry per CDR3 protein. Here the sample spans roughly 570,000 distinct CDR3 sequences, roughly 29% being singletons. Germline CDR1 and CDR2: SQVTM and ANQGSEA. This CDR3 region has 11 residues. The receptor comes from a woman in her 70s in good health. V is TRBV29-1 and J is TRBJ2-1; D is uncertain. Sequences were obtained from blood. The DNA for the CDR3 is TGCAGCGTCGTGGGGTACCATGAGCAGTCCTTC. It codes for CSVVGYHEQSF.